This TCR beta chain was retrieved from a study of blood T cells in healthy people across ages. Study-level background: Template switching captured about one barcoded beta molecule per two T cells.

Primers used in a second PCR of roughly 6 to 12 cycles were a sample-barcoded 5' primer and a J-beta primer mix. TCRdb processed the 5' RACE reads anew with MiXCR; each CDR3 protein has one entry. The data hold 2 million or so distinct CDR3 sequences, with roughly 49% observed a single time. From germline, CDR1 is KGHDR and CDR2 SFDVKD. The CDR3 loop spans 16 amino acids. The sequenced material came from blood. The J gene is TRBJ2-1, the V gene TRBV24-1; maybe TRBD1 (6 bases). The better agreement between TRBJ2-7 and the DNA end casts doubt on the J call. The clonotype comes from a woman aged 40 to 55 in good health. The chain's CDR3 is CATRPAGQSSYNEQYF. The CDR3 bases are TGTGCCACCAGGCCCGCCGGACAGAGCTCCTACAATGAGCAGTACTTC.